These 21 T cell receptor beta chains came from one sample sequenced in a study of T cell changes during pregnancy in multiple sclerosis. TCRdb's table, derived via immunoSEQ multiplex PCR, lists solely in-frame clones and lacks some. The sample lists 25,000 to 35,000 clones, roughly 90% occurring once. The sequences come from CD4+ T cells from peripheral blood mononuclear cells, collected in the third trimester of pregnancy. Every receptor here comes from a female donor in good health, enrolled as a control in a pregnancy study.

The V and J genes are TRBV18 and TRBJ2-5; 7 bases fit TRBD1. The tail of the sequence fits TRBJ2-7 better, so the J call may be wrong. The CDR3 covers 12 residues. Germline V gene sequence: CDR1 KGHSH, CDR2 LQKENI. The CDR3 DNA is TGTGCCAGCTCGCAGACAGGGAGCGAGCAGTACTTC. Protein sequence: CASSQTGSEQYF.

The V call is TRBV21-1, the J call TRBJ1-1; the D call TRBD1 from the table was never checked on the DNA. TRBV21-1 is a pseudogene. The CDR3 length is 16 residues. This CDR3 is CASIESRRGSNTEAFF. As DNA, the CDR3 is TGTGCCAGCATCGAATCTCGCAGGGGTTCGAACACTGAAGCTTTCTTT.

The V gene is TRBV2, the J gene TRBJ2-1, with 9 positions matching TRBD2. This CDR3 contains 15 residues. V lost 6 bases and J lost 5; bases outside the gene matches: 8. Germline V gene sequence: CDR1 SNHLY, CDR2 FYNNEI. CDR3 DNA: TGTGCCAGCAGAGCGACTAGCGGCTACAACAATGAGCAGTTCTTC. This sequence encodes CASRATSGYNNEQFF.

The chain uses TRBV27 and TRBJ1-2, with 8 bases fitting TRBD1. The CDR3 consists of 14 residues. With V trimmed by 3 bases and J by 5 bases, 5 bases remained unmatched. Germline-derived CDR1 and CDR2 are MNHEY and SMNVEV (reference sequence). For the CDR3, the DNA is TGTGCCAGCAGTTTCCTGGACAGGGAGTATGGCTACACCTTC. Encoded protein: CASSFLDREYGYTF.

Concerning this clone itself: One end of the junction does not line up with germline, which may come from a read error. The rearrangement uses TRBV6-5 and TRBJ2-7; tentative D call: TRBD2 (6 bases). The CDR3 is 15 amino acids. Germline CDR1 and CDR2: MNHEY and SVGAGI. For the CDR3, the DNA is TGTGCCAGCGGTTACCTCAGGGAGCGGGTACACGAGCAGTACTTC. As protein: CASGYLRERVHEQYF.

The rearrangement links TRBV2 to TRBJ1-3; D gene uncertain. The CDR3 has 14 amino acids. CDR1 is SNHLY, CDR2 FYNNEI, per germline. Trimming took 3 bases from V and 0 from J, leaving 6 bases between them. CDR3 sequence (DNA): TGTGCCAGCAGTGATGGAGTCTCTGGAAACACCATATATTTT. Its protein is CASSDGVSGNTIYF.

In this sample, this clone turned up once. The gene calls are TRBV5-6 and TRBJ1-3, with 8 bases that match TRBD1. J lost 0 bases, V lost 0 bases, and 5 bases had no gene match. The CDR3 has 17 residues. The germline gives CDR1 SGHDT, CDR2 YYEEEE. DNA for the CDR3: TGTGCCAGCAGCTTGGAACAGGGGGGGTTCTCTGGAAACACCATATATTTT. This codes for CASSLEQGGFSGNTIYF.

The chain uses TRBV5-6 and TRBJ2-7; 7 nucleotides agree with TRBD2. J was trimmed by 9 bases and V by 7 bases; bases with no gene match: 13. Germline lookup yields CDR1 SGHDT and CDR2 YYEEEE. There are 13 residues in the CDR3. CDR3 protein: CASGEGGRLGQYF. CDR3 DNA sequence: TGTGCCAGCGGCGAGGGAGGGCGTCTTGGGCAGTACTTC.

The genes are TRBV5-5 and TRBJ2-7; D not resolved. The germline V and J ends were trimmed by 1 base and 3 bases, with 11 bases remaining between them. CDR1 and CDR2 (germline): SGHKS, YYEKEE (reference sequence). The CDR3 sequence is 14 residues long. The DNA of the CDR3 is TGTGCCAGCAGCTTGAACGCCCTCGGCTACGAGCAGTACTTC. It encodes CASSLNALGYEQYF.

The chain joins TRBV4-2 to TRBJ2-7; TRBD2 aligns across 10 bases. The CDR3 contains 15 residues. CDR1 LGHNA and CDR2 YNFKEQ come from the germline V gene. The V segment lost 4 bases and the J segment 3 bases; nucleotides outside the gene matches: 6. The CDR3, as DNA: TGTGCCAGCAGCCGAGCTAGCGGGAGTAACTACGAGCAGTACTTC. Protein product: CASSRASGSNYEQYF.

This clone was seen a single time. The chain recombines TRBV19 with TRBJ1-1, with 8 bases that match TRBD1. Germline CDR1 LNHDA, CDR2 SQIVND (reference sequence). Trimming took 3 bases from V and 3 from J; bases not matched to a gene: 6. This CDR3 has 15 residues. The CDR3 DNA sequence: TGTGCCAGTAGTATTTGGGGGACAGGAGACACTGAAGCTTTCTTT. Its protein product is CASSIWGTGDTEAFF.

V is TRBV7-2 and J is TRBJ2-1; D may be TRBD2 (6 bases). V dropped 2 bases and J dropped 2 bases, with 16 bases sitting between them. This CDR3 is 17 amino acids long. CDR1 and CDR2 (germline): SGHTA, FQGNSA. In DNA form, the CDR3 reads TGTGCCAGCAGCTTAAATCCGGGCGGGGCGACCTACAATGAGCAGTTCTTC. It encodes CASSLNPGGATYNEQFF.

The V gene is TRBV7-2, the J gene TRBJ2-3, with D hard to call. Germline loops: CDR1 SGHTA, CDR2 FQGNSA. Trimming shortened V by 5 bases and J by 4 bases, and 16 bases separated the two germline ends. This CDR3 is 15 amino acids long. CDR3 DNA: TGTGCCAGCAGCACCCCCCGATTAGCTGCAGATACGCAGTATTTT. Protein product: CASSTPRLAADTQYF. The complete variable domain, with remaining parts taken from reference TRBV7-2 and TRBJ2-3, reads GAGVSQSPSNKVTEKGKDVELRCDPISGHTALYWYRQSLGQGLEFLIYFQGNSAPDKSGLPSDRFSAERTGGSVSTLTIQRTQQEDSAVYLCASSTPRLAADTQYFGPGTRLTVL.

The CDR3 DNA sequence: TGCGCCAGCAGCCCTCAGCGGCTAGTGAGCTCCTACGAGCAGTACTTC. This gives the protein CASSPQRLVSSYEQYF. The rearrangement joins TRBV4-1 to TRBJ2-7, with D possibly matching TRBD2 (5 bases). The germline CDR1 and CDR2 sequences are MGHRA and YSYEKL. CDR3 length: 16 residues. The V end was cut by 4 bases, the J end by 0 bases, with 16 bases between.

CDR3 in DNA: TGTGCCAGCAGCGGAGAGGTCGGCAGTAGCAATCAGCCCCAGCATTTT. This codes for CASSGEVGSSNQPQHF. The chain employs TRBV7-9 and TRBJ1-5; D is unresolved. CDR1 and CDR2 (germline): SEHNR, FQNEAQ (reference sequence). The CDR3 runs to 16 residues. The V end lost 5 bases, the J end lost 0 bases, and 14 bases lay between the germline ends.

The chain couples TRBV9 to TRBJ2-1; 10 nucleotides line up with TRBD2. Losses at the gene ends were 0 bases for V and 0 bases for J; bases not matched to a gene: 12. Germline V lookup: CDR1 SGDLS, CDR2 YYNGEE. This CDR3 is built from 20 residues. The CDR3 DNA reads as TGTGCCAGCAGCGTAGGGGCTAGCGGGAGCTTACCTAGCTCCTACAATGAGCAGTTCTTC. It translates to CASSVGASGSLPSSYNEQFF.

This chain uses TRBV5-1 with TRBJ2-7; 8 bases fit TRBD2. This CDR3 is 16 amino acids long. Germline V CDR1 and CDR2: SGHRS, YFSETQ. Trimming at V came to 0 bases and at J to 2 bases, leaving 7 bases not matched to a gene. The CDR3 sequence is CASSLAPGGGAYEQYF. CDR3 nucleotide sequence: TGCGCCAGCAGCTTGGCCCCGGGGGGGGGAGCCTACGAGCAGTACTTC. Full variable domain (outside the CDR3, taken from reference TRBV5-1 and TRBJ2-7): KAGVTQTPRYLIKTRGQQVTLSCSPISGHRSVSWYQQTPGQGLQFLFEYFSETQRNKGNFPGRFSGRQFSNSRSEMNVSTLELGDSALYLCASSLAPGGGAYEQYFGPGTRLTVT.

The V gene is TRBV6-6, the J gene TRBJ1-4; a possible D gene is TRBD1 (6 bases). This CDR3 contains 15 residues. Germline values: CDR1 MNHNY, CDR2 SVGAGI (reference sequence). Trimming left V 6 bases short and J 5 bases short, with 16 bases between. Here the CDR3 reads CASSPEWGLNEKLFF. DNA for the CDR3: TGTGCCAGCAGCCCGGAATGGGGGCTGAATGAAAAACTGTTTTTT.

The chain has TRBV11-2 and TRBJ2-7; 8 bases map to TRBD1. The CDR3 spans 16 residues. V lost 0 bases to trimming and J lost 4 bases; unmatched junction nucleotides: 8. In germline, CDR1 is SGHAT, CDR2 FQNNGV. The CDR3 nucleotides read TGTGCCAGCAGCTTAGATATGGCAGGGGGCAGATACGAGCAGTACTTC. It yields the protein CASSLDMAGGRYEQYF.

This chain connects TRBV5-5 to TRBJ2-7; TRBD1 matches at 7 bases. Looked up from germline, CDR1 is SGHKS and CDR2 is YYEKEE (reference sequence). Trimming cost V 3 bases and J 2 bases; bases outside gene matches: 5. This CDR3 region has 14 residues. The DNA for the CDR3 is TGTGCCAGCAGCTGGACAGGAGAGGCCTACGAGCAGTACTTC. Amino acid sequence: CASSWTGEAYEQYF.

The chain combines TRBV9 with TRBJ2-1; tentatively, D is TRBD1 (6 bases). CDR3 size: 15 residues. Between the trimmed V and J ends, which lost 2 bases and 5 bases, there was a span of 14 bases. Germline values: CDR1 SGDLS, CDR2 YYNGEE. Here the CDR3 DNA reads TGTGCCAGCAGCGTCGGGACACTAGGCGACAATGAGCAGTTCTTC. This gives the protein CASSVGTLGDNEQFF.